The rows below give T cell receptor beta chains drawn from one sample of a study of blood T cell repertoires in COVID-19. Clones were sequenced by immunoSEQ multiplex PCR, and TCRdb holds only the in-frame ones, with some missing. The sample includes roughly 200,000 clones, around four fifths of them seen just once. Source material: PBMCs or T cells enriched from blood (not recorded which). The receptors stem from a man aged 40-55 years who had recovered from COVID-19. CDR3s include the opening cysteine and the closing phenylalanine or tryptophan. The order of the fields is J gene, V gene, clone size, D gene, CDR3 DNA, CDR3 protein. A D gene is named only where the DNA matches it firmly. Part of the rows lack a size; the others show once, few, many or a class for expanded clones.

TRBJ2-1 | TRBV10-3 | NA | TRBD2 | TGTGCCATCAGGGTAGGGACTAGCGGGACAGGCAATGAGCAGTTCTTC | CAIRVGTSGTGNEQFF
TRBJ1-5 | TRBV29-1 | NA | NA | TGCAGCGTTGTGGGGCCTTTGGGTCAGCCCCAGCATTTT | CSVVGPLGQPQHF
TRBJ2-3 | TRBV5-6 | NA | TRBD1 | TGTGCCAGCAGCTGGACAGGGGGCACAGATACGCAGTATTTT | CASSWTGGTDTQYF
TRBJ2-6 | TRBV10-3 | few | NA | TGTGCCATCAGTCCCAGGGAACAGAGATCGTCTGGGGCCAACGTCCTGACTTTC | CAISPREQRSSGANVLTF
TRBJ2-7 | TRBV28 | NA | TRBD2 | TGTGCCAGCACTGGCGGGAGTTCCCCCCTCTCCTACGAGCAGTACTTC | CASTGGSSPLSYEQYF
TRBJ1-1 | TRBV5-5 | NA | NA | TGTGCCAGCAGCTTGTACCAGGGTTCCCTAACTGAAGCTTTCTTT | CASSLYQGSLTEAFF
TRBJ2-2 | TRBV29-1 | NA | TRBD2 | TGCAGCGTTCGAGGGACTAGCGGGAACACCGGGGAGCTGTTTTTT | CSVRGTSGNTGELFF
TRBJ2-2 | TRBV6-5 | once | TRBD2 | TGTGCCAGCAGTTACTCAGCGGGAACCGGGGAGCTGTTTTTT | CASSYSAGTGELFF
TRBJ2-5 | TRBV19 | NA | TRBD1 | TGTGCCAGTAGTACGACAGGGTTGGGGCAAGAGACCCAGTACTTC | CASSTTGLGQETQYF
TRBJ2-7 | TRBV11-3 | NA | TRBD2 | TGTGCCAGCTCTAGCGGGGGCCACTCCTACGAGCAGTACTTC | CASSSGGHSYEQYF
TRBJ1-5 | TRBV4-2 | NA | NA | TGTGCCAGCAGCCAACAGTTCCATAGCAATCAGCCCCAGCATTTT | CASSQQFHSNQPQHF
TRBJ1-5 | TRBV19 | NA | TRBD1 | TGTGCCAGTAGTCTCCGGGACAGGGTGCGGAGCAATCAGCCCCAGCATTTT | CASSLRDRVRSNQPQHF
TRBJ1-2 | TRBV5-5 | NA | NA | TGTGCCAGCAGCTTAAAAGGGGACTATGGCTACACCTTC | CASSLKGDYGYTF
TRBJ2-1 | TRBV11-3 | NA | NA | TGTGCCAGCAGCTTAGAGTATGGCGGTAGCAGCTCCTACAATGAGCAGTTCTTC | CASSLEYGGSSSYNEQFF
TRBJ1-5 | TRBV28 | NA | NA | TGTGCCAGCAGTTTAGGACAGCAACGTCAGCCCCAGCATTTT | CASSLGQQRQPQHF
TRBJ2-4 | TRBV2 | NA | NA | TGTGCCAGCAGTGAAAACCAGGGGATAGTCATACTAGCCAAAAACATTCAGTACTTC | CASSENQGIVILAKNIQYF
TRBJ1-2 | TRBV4-1 | NA | NA | TGCGCCAGCAGCCGCCTAGGACTGCGCTCTGGCTACACCTTC | CASSRLGLRSGYTF
TRBJ2-7 | TRBV28 | NA | NA | TGTGCCAGCAGTCCCGCGGGTCCCCCCTACGAGCAGTACTTC | CASSPAGPPYEQYF
TRBJ2-1 | TRBV4-3 | NA | NA | TGCGCCAGCAGCCTGCGGATAACCTACAATGAGCAGTTCTTC | CASSLRITYNEQFF
TRBJ1-4 | TRBV5-1 | NA | NA | TGCGCCAGCAGCTTGGGCCTCCTAGGGGAGGGAGAAAAACTGTTTTTT | CASSLGLLGEGEKLFF
TRBJ2-2 | TRBV28 | NA | TRBD1 | TGTGCCAGCAGGACAGGGGGCTGGACCGGGGAGCTGTTTTTT | CASRTGGWTGELFF
TRBJ1-5 | TRBV10-3 | once | TRBD1 | TGTGCCATCAGTTTCGACAGGGGGGATCAGCCCCAGCATTTT | CAISFDRGDQPQHF
TRBJ2-7 | TRBV27 | few | NA | TGTGCCAGCAGTTTATCCGCGGGGAATTACGAGCAGTACTTC | CASSLSAGNYEQYF
TRBJ2-5 | TRBV28 | once | TRBD1 | TGTGCCAGCGGGGGGACAGGGAGAGAGACCCAGTACTTC | CASGGTGRETQYF
TRBJ1-3 | TRBV11-2 | NA | TRBD1 | TGTGCCAGCAGCAACGGACAGGGGTCTGGAAACACCATATATTTT | CASSNGQGSGNTIYF
TRBJ1-1 | TRBV9 | NA | NA | TGTGCCAGCAGCGTAGAGGGCAGGGGTGGGGTCGGAAACACTGAAGCTTTCTTT | CASSVEGRGGVGNTEAFF
TRBJ1-2 | TRBV19 | NA | NA | TGTGCCAGTAGTATTACTGCTGGTGGCTACACCTTC | CASSITAGGYTF